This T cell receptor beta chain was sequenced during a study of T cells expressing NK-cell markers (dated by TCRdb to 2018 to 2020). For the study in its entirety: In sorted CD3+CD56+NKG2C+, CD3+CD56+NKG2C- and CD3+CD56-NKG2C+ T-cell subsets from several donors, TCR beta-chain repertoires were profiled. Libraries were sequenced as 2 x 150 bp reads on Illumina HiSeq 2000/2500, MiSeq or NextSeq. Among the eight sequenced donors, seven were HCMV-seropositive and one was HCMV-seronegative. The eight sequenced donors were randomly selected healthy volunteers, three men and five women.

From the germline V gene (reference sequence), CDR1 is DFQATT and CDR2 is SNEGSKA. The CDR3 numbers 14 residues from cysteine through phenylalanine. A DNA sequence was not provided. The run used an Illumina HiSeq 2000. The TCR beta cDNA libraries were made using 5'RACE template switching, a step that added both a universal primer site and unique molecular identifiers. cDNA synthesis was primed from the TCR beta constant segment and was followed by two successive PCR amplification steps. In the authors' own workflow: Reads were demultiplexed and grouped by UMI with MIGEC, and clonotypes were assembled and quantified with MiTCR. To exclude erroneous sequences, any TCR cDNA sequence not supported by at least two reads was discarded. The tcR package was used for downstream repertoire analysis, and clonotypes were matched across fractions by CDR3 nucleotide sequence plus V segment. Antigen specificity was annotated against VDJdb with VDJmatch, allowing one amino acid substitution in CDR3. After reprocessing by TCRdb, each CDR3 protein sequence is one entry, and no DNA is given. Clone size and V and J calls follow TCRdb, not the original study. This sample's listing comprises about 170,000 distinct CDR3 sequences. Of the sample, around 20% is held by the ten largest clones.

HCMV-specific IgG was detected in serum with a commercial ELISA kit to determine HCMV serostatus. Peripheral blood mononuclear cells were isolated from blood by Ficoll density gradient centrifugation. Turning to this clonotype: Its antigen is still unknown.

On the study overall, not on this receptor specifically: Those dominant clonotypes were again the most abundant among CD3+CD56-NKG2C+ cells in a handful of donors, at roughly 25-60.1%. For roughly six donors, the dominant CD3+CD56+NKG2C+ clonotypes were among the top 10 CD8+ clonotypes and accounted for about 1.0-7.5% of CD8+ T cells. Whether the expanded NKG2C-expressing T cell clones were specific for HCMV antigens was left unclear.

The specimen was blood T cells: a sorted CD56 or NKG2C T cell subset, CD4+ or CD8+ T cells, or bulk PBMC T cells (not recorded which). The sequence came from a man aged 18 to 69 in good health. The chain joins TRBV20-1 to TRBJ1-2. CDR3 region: CSASPLHVNYGYTF.